Included here is one T cell receptor beta chain sequence, with context. No antigen is known for it. The data were obtained in a study of T cell responses to AZD1222 COVID-19 vaccine. Study findings and constraints: It should be noted that donors were predominantly white British and more often female, and clonal diversity was possibly underestimated.

Germline CDR1 SGHTA, CDR2 FQGNSA. The CDR3 sequence is 14 residues long. V was shortened by 3 bases and J by 7 bases, with 13 bases between the two germline ends. Method: immunoSEQ multiplex PCR; TCRdb's copy keeps in-frame clones and lacks some. The profile shows about 31,000 clones, roughly 88% of them singletons. The sample here was peripheral blood, taken 28 days after the second AZD1222 dose. This sequence originates from an adult who received the AZD1222 COVID-19 vaccine. This sequence joins TRBV7-2 and TRBJ2-4; D is unclear. CDR3 in amino acids: CASSFGQPGNIQYF. DNA for the CDR3: TGTGCCAGCAGCTTCGGGCAGCCTGGGAACATTCAGTACTTC.